Shown below are 18 T cell receptor beta chains from a single sample sequenced in a study of blood T cell repertoires in COVID-19. Here immunoSEQ multiplex PCR was the method, and the copy in TCRdb shows in-frame clones only, minus some. The repertoire holds about 360,000 clones, with around 87% as singletons. Input material: PBMCs or T cells enriched from blood (not recorded which). All receptors come from a man aged 30 to 45 who had recovered from COVID-19.

This clone was seen only once. The chain carries TRBV2 and TRBJ1-2, with D unresolved. Trimming left V 5 bases short and J 8 bases short, with 9 bases between. The germline CDR1 and CDR2 sequences are SNHLY and FYNNEI. There are 11 residues in the CDR3. CDR3 in DNA: TGTGCCAGCAGTCAGGTGGGCGGCTACACCTTC. It is translated as CASSQVGGYTF.

The rearrangement uses TRBV7-9 and TRBJ1-3; 10 bases are shared with TRBD1. CDR1 and CDR2 from the germline V gene are SEHNR and FQNEAQ (reference sequence). The CDR3 length is 16 residues. The junction had 7 bases not matched to a gene; V was cut back by 4 bases and J by 4 bases. The CDR3: CASSSPGQGSGNTIYF. CDR3 coding DNA: TGTGCCAGCAGCTCCCCGGGACAGGGGTCAGGAAACACCATATATTTT.

The chain is built from TRBV7-2 and TRBJ1-5, with D perhaps matching TRBD1 (6 bases). V was cut by 6 bases and J by 3 bases, with 12 bases left in between. This CDR3 spans 14 amino acids. CDR1 is SGHTA and CDR2 is FQGNSA in the germline V gene. DNA of the CDR3: TGTGCCAGCAGTGCACAGGGTTTCAATCAGCCCCAGCATTTT. It translates to CASSAQGFNQPQHF.

The chain has TRBV19 and TRBJ2-3; 13 bases fit TRBD2. This CDR3 region has 14 residues. Germline trimming cut 6 bases from V and 5 bases from J; bases unmatched to any gene: 2. The germline CDR1 and CDR2 sequences are LNHDA and SQIVND (reference sequence). CDR3 nucleotides: TGTGCCAGTAGGACTAGCGGGGGGAGAGATACGCAGTATTTT. Amino acids: CASRTSGGRDTQYF.

A word on this clone: Additional DNA sequences in this sample encode the identical CDR3. The V and J genes are TRBV12-3 or TRBV12-4 and TRBJ1-1; no reliable D call. CDR3 length: 11 amino acids. Trimming shortened V by 6 bases and J by 3 bases, and 5 bases separated the two germline ends. The CDR3 loop is CASSFYTEAFF. As DNA, the CDR3 is TGTGCCAGCAGCTTTTACACTGAAGCTTTCTTT.

With regard to this clone: Within the sample, other DNA sequences also encode this same CDR3. This rearrangement joins TRBV7-9 to TRBJ1-1; TRBD1 agrees at 10 bases. Germline V gene data show CDR1 as SEHNR and CDR2 as FQNEAQ (reference sequence). The J segment lost 2 bases and the V segment lost 5 bases, leaving 5 bases of the junction unmatched. This CDR3 region has 15 residues. CDR3 in DNA: TGTGCCAGCAGCCTAGGGACAGGGGTAAACACTGAAGCTTTCTTT. This codes for CASSLGTGVNTEAFF. The full variable domain, with the rest looked up from reference TRBV7-9 and TRBJ1-1, is DTGVSQNPRHKITKRGQNVTFRCDPISEHNRLYWYRQTLGQGPEFLTYFQNEAQLEKSRLLSDRFSAERPKGSFSTLEIQRTEQGDSAMYLCASSLGTGVNTEAFFGQGTRLTVV.

The chain combines TRBV2 with TRBJ1-1; no definite D call. The CDR3 loop spans 13 amino acids. V was cut by 5 bases and J by 0 bases, with 7 bases left in between. CDR1 SNHLY and CDR2 FYNNEI come from the germline V gene. The CDR3 sequence: CASSPRMNTEAFF. The CDR3 DNA reads as TGTGCCAGCAGTCCGAGGATGAACACTGAAGCTTTCTTT.

The chain is built from TRBV3-1 (or the pseudogene TRBV3-2) and TRBJ2-3, with D possibly matching TRBD1 (5 bases). The ends were cut back, 4 bases at V and 0 bases at J, with 14 bases in the middle. The CDR3 consists of 16 residues. Germline CDR1 is LGHDT and CDR2 is YNNKEL (reference sequence). CDR3 sequence: CASSLLTDRSTDTQYF. The CDR3 DNA reads TGTGCCAGCAGCCTCTTGACAGACCGTAGCACAGATACGCAGTATTTT.

This sequence joins TRBV4-1 and TRBJ2-7; weak D call: TRBD2 (6 bases). Germline assignment: CDR1 MGHRA and CDR2 YSYEKL. V was trimmed by 0 bases and J by 6 bases, leaving 12 bases between them. CDR3 length: 14 residues. For the CDR3, the DNA is TGCGCCAGCAGCCAAGATTTAGGAGGGATCGAGCAGTACTTC. It specifies CASSQDLGGIEQYF.

The chain couples TRBV7-9 to TRBJ1-1; a possible D gene is TRBD1 (5 bases). The CDR3 sequence is 14 residues long. From germline, CDR1 is SEHNR and CDR2 FQNEAQ (reference sequence). Deletions cut 2 bases from V and 1 base from J, with 8 bases between. CDR3 bases: TGTGCCAGCAGCTTACAGGGTCGGAACACTGAAGCTTTCTTT. This codes for CASSLQGRNTEAFF.

V and J are TRBV4-2 and TRBJ1-4; D gene ambiguous. Trimming cost V 0 bases and J 8 bases, with 10 bases left between them. CDR1 LGHNA and CDR2 YNFKEQ come from the germline V gene. The CDR3 covers 14 residues. This CDR3 reads CASSQDNGVEKLFF. The CDR3 DNA follows: TGTGCCAGCAGCCAAGATAACGGTGTCGAAAAACTGTTTTTT.

J is TRBJ2-7 and V is TRBV4-3; 8 nucleotides align to TRBD1. J was trimmed by 2 bases and V by 2 bases; bases with no gene match: 5. Germline CDR1 reads LGHNA; CDR2 reads YSLEER. The CDR3 has 15 residues. The CDR3, as DNA: TGCGCCAGCAGCCAAAAACTACAGGGGGCCTACGAGCAGTACTTC. This codes for CASSQKLQGAYEQYF.

The J gene is TRBJ1-1, the V gene TRBV9, with no clear D. CDR1 is SGDLS, CDR2 YYNGEE, per germline. The V gene lost 7 bases and the J gene lost 0 bases, with 13 bases spanning the gap. This CDR3 is 14 amino acids long. The CDR3 region is CASERVGLNTEAFF. The CDR3 DNA is TGTGCCAGCGAGAGGGTTGGGTTGAACACTGAAGCTTTCTTT.

This clone was counted between two and nine times. The genes are TRBV3-1 (or the pseudogene TRBV3-2) and TRBJ1-1; perhaps TRBD1 as D (5 bases). Trimming pared 6 bases from V and 1 base from J, leaving 30 bases between. CDR3 length equals 20 residues. CDR1 is LGHDT and CDR2 is YNNKEL in the germline V gene (reference sequence). This chain's CDR3 is CASRLSPSTRGVRRNTEAFF. CDR3 nucleotides: TGTGCCAGCAGACTAAGCCCTTCGACCCGGGGGGTAAGGAGGAACACTGAAGCTTTCTTT.

The chain carries TRBV18 and TRBJ2-7; D call uncertain. The CDR3 sequence is 14 residues long. Trimming pared 3 bases from V and 0 bases from J, leaving 9 bases between. From germline, CDR1 is KGHSH and CDR2 LQKENI. In nucleotides, the CDR3 is TGTGCCAGCTCACCCACCCTTAGCTCCTACGAGCAGTACTTC. Encoded protein: CASSPTLSSYEQYF.

This chain connects TRBV7-3 to TRBJ1-1; D is possibly TRBD1 (6 bases). V lost 6 bases and J lost 2, with 10 bases in between. The germline CDR1 and CDR2 sequences are SGHTA and FQGTGA. The CDR3 runs 13 residues. The CDR3 loop reads CASRMTGNTEAFF. The DNA of the CDR3 is TGTGCCAGCAGGATGACAGGAAACACTGAAGCTTTCTTT.

The chain joins TRBV4-1 to TRBJ1-2; tentatively, D is TRBD1 (6 bases). The germline V gene encodes CDR1 MGHRA and CDR2 YSYEKL. V was clipped by 1 base and J by 4 bases, with 16 bases between them. The CDR3 extends over 16 amino acids. This CDR3 reads CASSQVDRDTSYGYTF. The CDR3 DNA sequence: TGCGCCAGCAGCCAAGTCGACCGGGACACTAGCTATGGCTACACCTTC.

With regard to this clone: At one of its ends the junction is not consistent with the germline gene, which may arise from a read error. The V gene is TRBV5-7, the J gene TRBJ1-4; D not certain. TRBV5-7 is sorted into the ORF group, with uncertain function. There are 8 residues in the CDR3. The CDR3 coding sequence is TGTGCCAGCAGCTTGGTAAATTTT. Residues: CASSLVNF.